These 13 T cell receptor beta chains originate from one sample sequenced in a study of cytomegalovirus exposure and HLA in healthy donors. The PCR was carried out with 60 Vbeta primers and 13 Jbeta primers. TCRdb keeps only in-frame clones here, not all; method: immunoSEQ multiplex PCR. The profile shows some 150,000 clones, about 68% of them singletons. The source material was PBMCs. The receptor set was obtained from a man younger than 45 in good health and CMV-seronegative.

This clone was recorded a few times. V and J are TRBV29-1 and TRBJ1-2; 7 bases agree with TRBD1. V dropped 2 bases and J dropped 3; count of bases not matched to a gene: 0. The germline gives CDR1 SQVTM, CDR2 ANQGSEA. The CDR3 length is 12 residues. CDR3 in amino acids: CSVEQGDYGYTF. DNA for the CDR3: TGCAGCGTTGAACAGGGGGACTATGGCTACACCTTC.

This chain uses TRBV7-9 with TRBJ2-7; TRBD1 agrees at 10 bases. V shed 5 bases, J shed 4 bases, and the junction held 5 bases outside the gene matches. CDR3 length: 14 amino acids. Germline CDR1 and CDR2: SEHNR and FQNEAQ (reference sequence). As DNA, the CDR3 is TGTGCCAGCAGCGGGTGGGACAGGGGTTACGAGCAGTACTTC. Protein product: CASSGWDRGYEQYF.

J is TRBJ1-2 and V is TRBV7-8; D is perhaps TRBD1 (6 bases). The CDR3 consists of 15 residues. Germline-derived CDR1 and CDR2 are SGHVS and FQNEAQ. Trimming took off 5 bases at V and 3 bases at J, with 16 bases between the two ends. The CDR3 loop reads CASSPTGGLDYGYTF. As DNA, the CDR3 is TGTGCCAGCAGCCCCACGGGGGGGCTCGACTATGGCTACACCTTC.

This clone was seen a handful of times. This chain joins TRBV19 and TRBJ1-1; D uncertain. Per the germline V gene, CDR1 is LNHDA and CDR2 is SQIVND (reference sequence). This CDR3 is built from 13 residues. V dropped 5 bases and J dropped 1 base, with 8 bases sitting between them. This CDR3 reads CASSAPENTEAFF. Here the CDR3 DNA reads TGTGCCAGTAGTGCCCCAGAGAACACTGAAGCTTTCTTT.

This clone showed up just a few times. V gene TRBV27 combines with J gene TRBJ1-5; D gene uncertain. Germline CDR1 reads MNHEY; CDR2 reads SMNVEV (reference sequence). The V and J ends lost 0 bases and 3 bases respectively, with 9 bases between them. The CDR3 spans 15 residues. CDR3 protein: CASSLSTTSNQPQHF. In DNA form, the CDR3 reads TGTGCCAGCAGTTTATCCACTACTTCCAATCAGCCCCAGCATTTT.

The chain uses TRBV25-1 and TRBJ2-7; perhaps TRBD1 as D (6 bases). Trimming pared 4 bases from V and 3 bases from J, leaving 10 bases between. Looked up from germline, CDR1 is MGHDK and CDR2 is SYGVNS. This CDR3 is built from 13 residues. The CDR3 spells CASSGLQGYEQYF. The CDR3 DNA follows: TGTGCCAGCAGTGGATTACAGGGCTACGAGCAGTACTTC.

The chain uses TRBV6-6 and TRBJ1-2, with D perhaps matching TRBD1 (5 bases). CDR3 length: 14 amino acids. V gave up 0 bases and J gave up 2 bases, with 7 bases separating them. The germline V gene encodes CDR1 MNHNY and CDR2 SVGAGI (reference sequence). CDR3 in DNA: TGTGCCAGCAGTTACTCGAAGGGGAACTATGGCTACACCTTC. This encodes CASSYSKGNYGYTF.

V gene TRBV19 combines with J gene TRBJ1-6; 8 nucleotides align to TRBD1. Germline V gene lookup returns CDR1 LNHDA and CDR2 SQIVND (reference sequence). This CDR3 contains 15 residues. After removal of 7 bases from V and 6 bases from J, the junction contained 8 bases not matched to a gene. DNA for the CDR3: TGTGCCAGTACCCCGGGACAGGCCACTAATTCACCCCTCCACTTT. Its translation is CASTPGQATNSPLHF.

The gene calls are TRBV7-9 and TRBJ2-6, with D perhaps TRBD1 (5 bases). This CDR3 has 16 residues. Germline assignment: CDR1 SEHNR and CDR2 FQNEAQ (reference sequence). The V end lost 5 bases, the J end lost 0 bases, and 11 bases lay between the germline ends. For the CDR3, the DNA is TGTGCCAGCAGCCCCGACCAGGGCTCTGGGGCCAACGTCCTGACTTTC. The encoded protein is CASSPDQGSGANVLTF.

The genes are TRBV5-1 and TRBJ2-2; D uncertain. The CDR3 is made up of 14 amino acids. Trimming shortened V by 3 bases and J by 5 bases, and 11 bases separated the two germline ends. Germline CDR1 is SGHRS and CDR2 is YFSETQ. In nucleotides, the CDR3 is TGCGCCAGCAGCTCTACTCCCGAGACCGGGGAGCTGTTTTTT. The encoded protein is CASSSTPETGELFF.

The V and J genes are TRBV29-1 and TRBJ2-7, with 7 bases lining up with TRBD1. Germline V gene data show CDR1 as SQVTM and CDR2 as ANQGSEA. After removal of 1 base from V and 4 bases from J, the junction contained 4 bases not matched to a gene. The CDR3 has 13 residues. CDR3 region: CSVEAYRGYEQYF. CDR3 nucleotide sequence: TGCAGCGTTGAAGCCTACAGGGGATACGAGCAGTACTTC.

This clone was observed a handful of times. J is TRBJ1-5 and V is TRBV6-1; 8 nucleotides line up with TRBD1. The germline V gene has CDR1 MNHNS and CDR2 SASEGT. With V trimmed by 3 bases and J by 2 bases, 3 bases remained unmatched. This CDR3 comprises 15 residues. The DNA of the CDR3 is TGTGCCAGCAGTGAGGCGACAGGGGGCAATCAGCCCCAGCATTTT. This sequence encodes CASSEATGGNQPQHF.

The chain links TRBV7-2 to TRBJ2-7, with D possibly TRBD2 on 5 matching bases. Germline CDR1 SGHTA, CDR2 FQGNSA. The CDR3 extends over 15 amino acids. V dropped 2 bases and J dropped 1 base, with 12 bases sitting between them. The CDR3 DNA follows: TGTGCCAGCAGCTTAAGTCTAGCATTGTCCTACGAGCAGTACTTC. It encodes CASSLSLALSYEQYF.